This T cell receptor beta chain was captured in a study of neoadjuvant anti-PD-1 for oral cavity cancer. Overall study results and limits: With three patients per group, TCR findings need larger cohorts.

Stated time point: after neoadjuvant nivolumab, at surgical resection. Patients had newly diagnosed, untreated stage II-IVA oral cavity squamous cell carcinoma. The CDR3 sequence is 16 residues long. Germline-derived CDR1 and CDR2 are SSHAT and FNYEAQ (reference sequence). A note on this clone: What it binds is not known. At one end the junction does not follow the germline gene, possibly because of a read error.

Most PBMC samples had roughly 0.45 ug input DNA in six replicates. Measured with immunoSEQ multiplex PCR; TCRdb has only the in-frame clones, and not every one. The data hold tens of thousands of clones, with roughly nine tenths observed a single time. V and J are TRBV7-7 and TRBJ2-5; D possibly matches TRBD1 or TRBD2 (5 bases each). The input for sequencing was PBMCs, taken after nivolumab (anti-PD-1) treatment. The sequence came from a person between 40 and 85 years old with oral cavity squamous cell carcinoma. The CDR3 DNA reads TGTGCTAGCAGCTTAGGGATCTCAGGGACGGGAGAGACCCAGTACTTC. Its translation is CASSLGISGTGETQYF.